This T cell receptor beta chain came from a study of human T cells and chemical hapten exposure. At the level of the study: Sensitizing treatment utilized 2% DPC over an approximately 2 cm by approximately 2 cm portion of upper inner arm skin. There were weekly diphenylcyclopropenone doses to the scalp for patients throughout the roughly 23-week study.

Time point: pre-sensitization, week 0. Treatment noted: therapeutic diphenylcyclopropenone sensitization with weekly scalp DPC. Trimming left V 1 base short and J 6 bases short, with 9 bases between. CDR3 size: 13 residues. In germline, CDR1 is SEHNR, CDR2 FQNEAQ (reference sequence). Individual cDNA molecules each carried unique molecular identifiers attached by the library. TCRdb itself ran the RACE reads through MiXCR, one entry per CDR3 protein. Of fewer than 300,000 distinct CDR3 sequences in the sample, roughly 7.7% were seen once. This clonotype was obtained from a man between 18 and 35 years old with alopecia areata. Some clones in this sample may be carry-over from other donors' samples. Sample: whole blood, taken in connection with sensitization to the hapten diphenylcyclopropenone (DPC). The genes are TRBV7-9 and TRBJ1-1; D unresolved. The CDR3, as DNA: TGTGCCAGCAGCTTAGGCGAAAGTTCTGAAGCTTTCTTT. Translating it yields CASSLGESSEAFF.